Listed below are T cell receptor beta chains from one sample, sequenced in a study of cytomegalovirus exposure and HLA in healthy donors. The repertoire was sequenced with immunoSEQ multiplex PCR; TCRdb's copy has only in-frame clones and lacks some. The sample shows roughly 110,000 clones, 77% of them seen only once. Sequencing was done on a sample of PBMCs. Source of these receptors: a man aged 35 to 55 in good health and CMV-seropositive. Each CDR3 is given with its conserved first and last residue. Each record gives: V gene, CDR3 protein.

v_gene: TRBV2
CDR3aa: CASSLAGGENQPQHF

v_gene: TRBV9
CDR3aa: CASSGGLPQETQYF

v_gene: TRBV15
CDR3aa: CATSRDGPGGDRETQYF

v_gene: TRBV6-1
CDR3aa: CASQTSGGPYEQYF

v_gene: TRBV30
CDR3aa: CAWSGGGTQYF

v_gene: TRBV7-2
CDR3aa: CASSSPGQGAHRQYF

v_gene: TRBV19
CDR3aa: CASSTPEPSGTEAFF

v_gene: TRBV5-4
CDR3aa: CASSLKDSQDTF

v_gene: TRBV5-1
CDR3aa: CASSNPGQPLRYNEQFF

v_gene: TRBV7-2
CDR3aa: CASRPAASNTEAFF

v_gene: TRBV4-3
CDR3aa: CASSQYDLGSVQYF

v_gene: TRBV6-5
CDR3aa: CASSPDRSNQPQHF

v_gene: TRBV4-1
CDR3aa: CASSQGGLYGYTF

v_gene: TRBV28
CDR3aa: CASSPDPGNQPQHF

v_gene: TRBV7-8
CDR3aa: CASSYPRGLSEPFF

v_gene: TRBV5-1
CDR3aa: CASSLAAQVNYGYTF

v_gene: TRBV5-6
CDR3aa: CASSPLPGLAGAAYNEQFF

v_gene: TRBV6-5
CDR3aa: CASSYSQGLNTEAFF

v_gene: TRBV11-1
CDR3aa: CASSLGEASGVADTQYF

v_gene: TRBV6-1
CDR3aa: CASSEARRGTDTQYF

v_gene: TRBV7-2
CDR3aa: CASSFSASGGSTSYNEQFF

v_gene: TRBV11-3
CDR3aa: CASSPQYGVLGSGANVLTF

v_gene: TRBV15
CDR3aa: CATSRDRASYGYTF

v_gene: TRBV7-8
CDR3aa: CASSRDVGRTDTQYF

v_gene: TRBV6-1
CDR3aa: CASSEFIAVTGVSYEQYF

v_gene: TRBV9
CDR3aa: CASNSRDSGNTIYF

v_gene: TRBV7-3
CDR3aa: CASSFSQGDTEAFF

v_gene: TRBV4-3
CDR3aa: CASSQDLGGSYNEQFF

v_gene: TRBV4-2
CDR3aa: CASSQLLAGNEQYF

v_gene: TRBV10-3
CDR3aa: CAISDEDRGSSYEQYF

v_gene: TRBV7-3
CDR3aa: CASSIRSSSYNEQFF

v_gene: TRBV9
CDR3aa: CASSVGGGGSSYEQYF

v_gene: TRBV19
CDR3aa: CASSIVAQTGSQDEQYF

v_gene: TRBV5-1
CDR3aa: CASSLWTAQETQYF

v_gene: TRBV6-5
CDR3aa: CASSSSGGAEEQYF

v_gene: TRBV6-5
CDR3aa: CASSRPGQRTHPQHF

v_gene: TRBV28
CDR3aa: CASSEGIYGYTF

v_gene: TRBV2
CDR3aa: CASREQEVTDTQYF

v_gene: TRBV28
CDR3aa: CASSSAGVPPYEQYF

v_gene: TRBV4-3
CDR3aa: CASSQGSPGGGHPDTQYF

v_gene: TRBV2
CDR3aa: CASSDDRATEAFF

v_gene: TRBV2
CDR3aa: CATSTGGNTEAFF

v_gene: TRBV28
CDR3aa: CASSLYPSVGRSGNTIYF

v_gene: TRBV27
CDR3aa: CASSWGQGIDEQYF

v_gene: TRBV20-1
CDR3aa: CSVERTYEQYF

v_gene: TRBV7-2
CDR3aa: CASSLAPGEISPLHF

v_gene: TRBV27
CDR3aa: CASRVGGRRANEQFF